Listed below are T cell receptor beta chains from one sample, sequenced in a study of long-term antiretroviral therapy in people with HIV. Profiled with immunoSEQ multiplex PCR; TCRdb holds only in-frame clones, not every one. The sample has approximately 25,000 clones, 65% to 90% seen once; the top ten hold roughly 2.4%. The starting material was unsorted PBMCs, obtained 3 years after starting antiretroviral therapy. Receptor source: a middle-aged man with HIV. Both conserved end residues are part of each CDR3. The order of the fields is CDR3 protein, CDR3 DNA, D gene, clone size, J gene, V gene. D genes are given only for firm matches. Some rows mark clone size as missing; the rest say once, few, many or name a class of expanded clone.

CDR3: CASSPPVGPQHF
DNA: TGTGCCAGTAGTCCTCCAGTGGGGCCCCAGCATTTT
D: NA
size: few
J: TRBJ1-5
V: TRBV19

CDR3: CASNSETYEQYF
DNA: TGTGCCAGCAACAGCGAGACTTACGAGCAGTACTTC
D: NA
size: NA
J: TRBJ2-7
V: TRBV28

CDR3: CASSARTSGRETQYF
DNA: TGTGCCAGCAGCGCCAGGACTAGCGGGCGGGAGACCCAGTACTTC
D: TRBD2
size: NA
J: TRBJ2-5
V: TRBV9

CDR3: CASTDRGRAEAFF
DNA: TGTGCCAGCACGGACAGGGGGAGGGCTGAAGCTTTCTTT
D: TRBD1
size: NA
J: TRBJ1-1
V: TRBV19

CDR3: CASSPDGLAETQYF
DNA: TGTGCCAGCTCACCAGATGGGCTCGCAGAGACCCAGTACTTC
D: NA
size: once
J: TRBJ2-5
V: TRBV18

CDR3: CASSDGRGTNQPQHF
DNA: TGTGCCAGCAGTGACGGACGCGGCACGAATCAGCCCCAGCATTTT
D: NA
size: NA
J: TRBJ1-5
V: TRBV28

CDR3: CASTRTGASGANVLTF
DNA: TGTGCCAGCACCCGAACAGGTGCCTCTGGGGCCAACGTCCTGACTTTC
D: NA
size: NA
J: TRBJ2-6
V: TRBV27

CDR3: CASSGLATDEQFF
DNA: TGTGCCAGCTCAGGACTAGCGACCGATGAGCAGTTCTTC
D: TRBD2
size: NA
J: TRBJ2-1
V: TRBV19

CDR3: CASFGKQDNTEAFF
DNA: TGTGCCAGCTTCGGAAAACAAGACAACACTGAAGCTTTCTTT
D: NA
size: NA
J: TRBJ1-1
V: TRBV7-9

CDR3: CASSYSEGAMEAFF
DNA: TGTGCCAGCAGTTACTCCGAAGGGGCGATGGAAGCTTTCTTT
D: NA
size: NA
J: TRBJ1-1
V: TRBV6-5

CDR3: CASSRSGSSYNEQFF
DNA: TGTGCCAGCAGCCGTAGCGGAAGCTCCTACAATGAGCAGTTCTTC
D: NA
size: NA
J: TRBJ2-1
V: TRBV7-9

CDR3: CASSPRTGETEAFF
DNA: TGCGCCAGCAGCCCTAGGACAGGAGAGACTGAAGCTTTCTTT
D: TRBD1
size: few
J: TRBJ1-1
V: TRBV5-1

CDR3: CASSSQNLGGRAHYEQYF
DNA: TGTGCCAGCAGCTCCCAGAACCTAGGGGGCAGGGCCCACTACGAGCAGTACTTC
D: TRBD1
size: NA
J: TRBJ2-7
V: TRBV7-8

CDR3: CASSLGRVEQFF
DNA: TGTGCCAGCAGCTTAGGAAGGGTAGAGCAGTTCTTC
D: NA
size: NA
J: TRBJ2-1
V: TRBV7-2

CDR3: CAWSKQGSQPQHF
DNA: TGTGCCTGGAGTAAACAGGGCTCTCAGCCCCAGCATTTT
D: NA
size: NA
J: TRBJ1-5
V: TRBV30

CDR3: CASSLSGQVPLYGYTF
DNA: TGTGCCAGCAGTTTATCCGGACAGGTCCCCCTCTATGGCTACACCTTC
D: TRBD1
size: few
J: TRBJ1-2
V: TRBV28

CDR3: CASSLGDGLAGSTDTQYF
DNA: TGTGCCAGCAGCTTAGGCGACGGGCTAGCGGGAAGCACAGATACGCAGTATTTT
D: TRBD2
size: NA
J: TRBJ2-3
V: TRBV11-3

CDR3: CASGRGLNQPQHF
DNA: TGTGCCAGCGGGCGGGGTCTGAATCAGCCCCAGCATTTT
D: NA
size: NA
J: TRBJ1-5
V: TRBV2

CDR3: CASRRGLQGTYEQYF
DNA: TGTGCCAGCCGTAGGGGGCTACAGGGGACCTACGAGCAGTACTTC
D: TRBD1
size: once
J: TRBJ2-7
V: TRBV6-5